The 5 T cell receptor beta chains presented below share a single source sample, sequenced in a study of vaccination and CD4 T cells after COVID-19. The antigens for these receptors are not known. Documented treatment: approximately 10-day PBMC culture with coronavirus spike peptide pools or control peptides (ViraFEST assay). With the Oncomine TCR Beta short-read assay, DNA from cultured CD4+ T cells was sequenced. TCRdb redid the calling of the PCR reads with MiXCR, one entry per CDR3 protein. The sample records some 18,000 distinct CDR3 sequences, 45% to 60% being singletons. Specimen: CD4+ T cells from blood, cultured in vitro. These receptor sequences come from a human donor who had recovered from COVID-19.

This chain joins TRBV25-1 and TRBJ2-3; no clear D gene. The CDR3 has 13 amino acids. The ends were cut back, 4 bases at V and 0 bases at J, with 5 bases in the middle. Germline CDR1 MGHDK, CDR2 SYGVNS. As DNA, the CDR3 is TGTGCCAGCAGTGGCTTAAGCACAGATACGCAGTATTTT. Translation gives CASSGLSTDTQYF.

V gene TRBV5-5 combines with J gene TRBJ1-2, with D possibly being TRBD1 (5 bases). V lost 2 bases to trimming and J lost 8 bases, with 13 bases between them. The V gene's germline CDR1 is SGHKS and CDR2 YYEKEE (reference sequence). The CDR3 runs to 13 residues. The CDR3 region is CASSFEGEGGYTF. In nucleotides, the CDR3 is TGTGCCAGCAGCTTCGAAGGGGAAGGGGGCTACACCTTC.

The chain recombines TRBV24-1 with TRBJ2-2, with 8 bases that match TRBD2. Per germline, CDR1 KGHDR and CDR2 SFDVKD. V trimming: 7 bases; J trimming: 6 bases; junction bases outside the gene matches: 9. This CDR3 contains 15 residues. CDR3 amino acids: CATRGTGGRAGELFF. Here the CDR3 DNA reads TGTGCCACCAGGGGAACGGGAGGGCGTGCCGGGGAGCTGTTTTTT.

The chain recombines TRBV27 with TRBJ2-7; 10 bases line up with TRBD1. J lost 0 bases, V lost 7 bases, and 3 bases had no gene match. The CDR3 covers 14 residues. Germline lookup yields CDR1 MNHEY and CDR2 SMNVEV (reference sequence). The CDR3 protein is CASKGQGTSYEQYF. CDR3 DNA: TGTGCCAGCAAGGGACAGGGGACCTCCTACGAGCAGTACTTC.

The chain uses TRBV24-1 and TRBJ2-2; D gene unclear. The CDR3 runs to 15 residues. Per the germline V gene, CDR1 is KGHDR and CDR2 is SFDVKD. Trimming removed 1 base from V and 1 base from J, with 6 bases in between. CDR3 protein: CATSDFGLNTGELFF. The CDR3 nucleotides are TGTGCCACCAGTGATTTTGGGTTGAACACCGGGGAGCTGTTTTTT.